These 29 T cell receptor beta chains share one sample of origin, sequenced in a study of T-cell reconstitution after alpha-beta-depleted transplantation in children. A TCRbeta library incorporating unique molecular identifiers was prepared. TCRdb reanalysed the PCR reads using MiXCR and keeps one entry per CDR3 protein. The repertoire holds some 400,000 distinct CDR3 sequences, 20% seen once, with 3.8% in the top ten. Specimen: PBMCs from the stem cell graft donor, collected from the stem cell graft. The receptors were sampled from a human donor who donated a stem cell graft to a child with acute myeloid leukemia.

The sample holds many counts of this clonotype. CDR3 DNA sequence: TGTGCCAGCAGTTACGATTTAGCGGGAGTTACAGATACGCAGTATTTT. Its protein is CASSYDLAGVTDTQYF. The V call is TRBV6-5, the J call TRBJ2-3, with TRBD2 matching over 9 bases. Germline V gene sequence: CDR1 MNHEY, CDR2 SVGAGI. The CDR3 has 16 amino acids. With 2 bases clipped from V and 3 bases from J, the junction kept 6 bases outside the gene matches.

The chain has TRBV11-1 and TRBJ2-1, with D tentatively TRBD2 (6 bases). Germline CDR1 and CDR2: SGHAT and FQDESV (reference sequence). This CDR3 spans 18 amino acids. The V end was cut by 3 bases, the J end by 0 bases, with 18 bases between. The CDR3 nucleotides are TGTGCCAGCAGCTTCGGTTCGACGGGGAGGAGCTCCTACAATGAGCAGTTCTTC. Protein sequence: CASSFGSTGRSSYNEQFF. Supplemented by reference TRBV11-1 and TRBJ2-1, the full variable domain reads EAEVAQSPRYKITEKSQAVAFWCDPISGHATLYWYRQILGQGPELLVQFQDESVVDDSQLPKDRFSAERLKGVDSTLKIQPAELGDSAMYLCASSFGSTGRSSYNEQFFGPGTRLTVL.

The chain links TRBV7-8 to TRBJ2-2; a possible D gene is TRBD1 (5 bases). The length of the CDR3 is 13 residues. Germline CDR1 reads SGHVS; CDR2 reads FQNEAQ. V lost 5 bases and J lost 7, with 11 bases in between. CDR3 sequence reads: CASSAPGHGELFF. CDR3 DNA sequence: TGTGCCAGCAGCGCTCCAGGGCACGGGGAGCTGTTTTTT.

The chain joins TRBV7-3 to TRBJ2-5; 7 nucleotides agree with TRBD1. The germline gives CDR1 SGHTA, CDR2 FQGTGA. J gave up 5 bases and V 5 bases, and 8 bases lay outside the gene matches. CDR3 length equals 14 residues. CDR3 sequence reads: CASSRYRGSETQYF. The DNA for the CDR3 is TGTGCCAGCAGCCGATACAGGGGCTCCGAGACCCAGTACTTC.

In its sample, this clonotype was seen many times. This chain links TRBV12-3 or TRBV12-4 with TRBJ2-7; D may be TRBD1 (6 bases). The CDR3 spans 13 residues. Trimming shortened V by 3 bases and J by 5 bases, and 11 bases separated the two germline ends. The CDR3: CASSFSGENEQYF. The CDR3 nucleotides are TGTGCCAGCAGTTTCTCAGGGGAGAACGAGCAGTACTTC.

The chain uses TRBV29-1 and TRBJ1-1, with 9 bases fitting TRBD1. After removal of 7 bases from V and 5 bases from J, the junction contained 11 bases not matched to a gene. Germline loops: CDR1 SQVTM, CDR2 ANQGSEA. The CDR3 totals 14 residues. DNA of the CDR3: TGCAGCGCCGTCAGGACAGGGGTTAATACTGAAGCTTTCTTT. It codes for CSAVRTGVNTEAFF. The full variable domain, in which reference TRBV29-1 and TRBJ1-1 provide the parts outside the CDR3, is SAVISQKPSRDICQRGTSLTIQCQVDSQVTMMFWYRQQPGQSLTLIATANQGSEATYESGFVIDKFPISRPNLTFSTLTVSNMSPEDSSIYLCSAVRTGVNTEAFFGQGTRLTVV.

This clonotype was observed at least ten times. This chain's CDR3 is CATSRVTGANEQYF. CDR3 sequence (DNA): TGTGCCACCAGCAGAGTAACGGGAGCCAACGAGCAGTACTTC. This chain uses TRBV15 with TRBJ2-7, with a possible D match to TRBD2 (6 bases). CDR1 is LNHNV, CDR2 YYDKDF, per germline (reference sequence). Trimming shortened V by 1 base and J by 5 bases, and 12 bases separated the two germline ends. CDR3 length: 14 amino acids.

This chain connects TRBV28 to TRBJ2-7; D not certain. V was pared by 8 bases and J by 3 bases, with 17 bases between. Germline values: CDR1 MDHEN, CDR2 SYDVKM. This CDR3 spans 14 amino acids. CDR3 coding DNA: TGTGCCAGCTCTTGGGCCCCTCGAGGCTACGAGCAGTACTTC. Its protein product is CASSWAPRGYEQYF.

This clonotype was recorded a few times. CDR3 bases: TGTGCCAGCAGCAAGGGACTAGCGGGGCCCCTCCAAGAGACCCAGTACTTC. This codes for CASSKGLAGPLQETQYF. The chain couples TRBV12-3 or TRBV12-4 to TRBJ2-5, with TRBD2 identical over 13 bases. V lost 6 bases, J lost 1 base, and 8 bases stayed unmatched. The CDR3 runs to 17 residues.

A few counts support this clonotype. The V call is TRBV5-1, the J call TRBJ2-1, with TRBD2 identical over 13 bases. The CDR3 extends over 17 amino acids. J gave up 4 bases and V 4 bases, and 8 bases lay outside the gene matches. Germline V lookup: CDR1 SGHRS, CDR2 YFSETQ. CDR3 sequence (DNA): TGCGCCAGCAGCCCCCGGACTAGCGGGGGAACATACAATGAGCAGTTCTTC. Translating gives CASSPRTSGGTYNEQFF.

This clonotype was seen more than once but under ten times. The CDR3 DNA reads TGCGCCAGCACGCAGGACAGGGTTGTCGATGAGCAGTTCTTC. Translated: CASTQDRVVDEQFF. The gene calls are TRBV5-1 and TRBJ2-1; 8 bases align to TRBD1. The ends lost 6 bases at V and 8 bases at J; junction bases unmatched: 10. Germline V lookup: CDR1 SGHRS, CDR2 YFSETQ. The CDR3 runs to 14 residues.

This clonotype was counted between two and nine times. The chain has TRBV12-3 or TRBV12-4 and TRBJ1-6; tentatively, D is TRBD1 (6 bases). The CDR3 has 15 amino acids. The V end was cut by 6 bases, the J end by 8 bases, with 17 bases between. The CDR3 sequence: CASSLTGIGDSPLHF. The CDR3 DNA reads TGTGCCAGCAGCCTAACAGGGATCGGAGATTCACCCCTCCACTTT.

This clonotype was seen more than once but under ten times. The rearrangement joins TRBV21-1 to TRBJ2-5. TRBV21-1 is flagged as a pseudogene. The CDR3 is 15 residues long. In DNA form, the CDR3 reads TGTGCCAGCAGCAAATGGACGGGGTTCCAAGAGACCCAGTACTTC. Its translation: CASSKWTGFQETQYF.

The V and J genes are TRBV5-1 and TRBJ2-2; no clear D gene. V shed 3 bases and J shed 0 bases, with 12 bases lying between them. CDR1 and CDR2 (germline): SGHRS, YFSETQ. This CDR3 has 16 amino acids. The CDR3 DNA is TGCGCCAGCAGCTCCACGACAAACGCGAACACCGGGGAGCTGTTTTTT. Protein sequence: CASSSTTNANTGELFF.

DNA of the CDR3: TGCAGCGCCCCCGGGGGGTTTAGATACGAAGATACGCAGTATTTT. Encoded protein: CSAPGGFRYEDTQYF. V usage is TRBV29-1 and J usage is TRBJ2-3, with 7 bases that match TRBD2. There are 15 residues in the CDR3. Per germline, CDR1 SQVTM and CDR2 ANQGSEA. The trim removed 7 bases at V and 5 bases at J, leaving 15 bases unmatched.

This clonotype was found a few times. This chain connects TRBV12-3 or TRBV12-4 to TRBJ2-7; D might be TRBD1 (5 bases). CDR3 length: 15 amino acids. The V and J ends lost 5 bases and 6 bases respectively, with 20 bases between them. CDR3 protein: CASSPRGRVISEQYF. For the CDR3, the DNA is TGTGCCAGCAGTCCCAGAGGCAGGGTAATATCCGAGCAGTACTTC.

This chain uses TRBV7-2 with TRBJ2-7; 10 positions match TRBD2. CDR1 is SGHTA and CDR2 is FQGNSA in the germline V gene. The trim removed 3 bases at V and 3 bases at J, leaving 5 bases unmatched. This CDR3 is built from 15 residues. CDR3 protein: CASSFLAGGIYEQYF. DNA for the CDR3: TGTGCCAGCAGCTTTTTAGCGGGAGGAATCTACGAGCAGTACTTC.

This clonotype was recorded a few times. This rearrangement joins TRBV27 to TRBJ1-1; 11 bases match TRBD1. Germline assignment: CDR1 MNHEY and CDR2 SMNVEV (reference sequence). CDR3 length equals 15 residues. V gave up 2 bases and J gave up 7 bases; unmatched junction bases: 6. This CDR3 is CASSLRTGGLSEAFF. As DNA, the CDR3 is TGTGCCAGCAGTTTAAGGACAGGGGGCTTGAGTGAAGCTTTCTTT.

This sequence joins TRBV12-3 or TRBV12-4 and TRBJ1-5; D uncertain. The CDR3 has 12 amino acids. V was trimmed by 7 bases and J by 3 bases, leaving 7 bases between them. This CDR3 reads CASTSLNQPQHF. As DNA, the CDR3 is TGTGCCAGCACCAGTCTCAATCAGCCCCAGCATTTT.

The chain joins TRBV7-2 to TRBJ2-7; 11 bases agree with TRBD1. V trimming: 0 bases; J trimming: 2 bases; junction bases outside the gene matches: 6. From germline, CDR1 is SGHTA and CDR2 FQGNSA. The CDR3 loop spans 17 amino acids. The CDR3 sequence is CASSLAGTGGFTYEQYF. CDR3 bases: TGTGCCAGCAGCTTAGCGGGGACAGGGGGGTTCACCTACGAGCAGTACTTC.

The rearrangement links TRBV5-1 to TRBJ2-2; the D gene is possibly TRBD2 (5 bases). The CDR3 is 16 amino acids. Deletions cut 0 bases from V and 3 bases from J, with 12 bases between. CDR1 is SGHRS and CDR2 is YFSETQ in the germline V gene. The CDR3 nucleotides read TGCGCCAGCAGCTTGGTTCCGGGAAGGGACACCGGGGAGCTGTTTTTT. Translation gives CASSLVPGRDTGELFF.

This clonotype appeared once. The chain combines TRBV7-2 with TRBJ2-1; 7 bases are a match to TRBD2. This CDR3 is built from 15 residues. The germline V gene encodes CDR1 SGHTA and CDR2 FQGNSA. Trimming at V came to 4 bases and at J to 0 bases, leaving 3 bases not matched to a gene. CDR3 nucleotide sequence: TGTGCCAGCAGCTGGAGCGGGACCTCCTACAATGAGCAGTTCTTC. This sequence encodes CASSWSGTSYNEQFF.

This clonotype was counted at least ten times. One end of the junction does not line up with germline, which may come from a read error. The J gene is TRBJ2-7, the V gene TRBV6-5; a weak D match, TRBD2 (5 bases). Germline assignment: CDR1 MNHEY and CDR2 SVGAGI. There are 14 residues in the CDR3. In nucleotides, the CDR3 is TGTGCCAGCACTTACTCATCCGGGACCTACGAGCAGTACTTC. It translates to CASTYSSGTYEQYF.

The sample holds a few counts of this clonotype. The gene calls are TRBV7-9 and TRBJ2-1; D remains ambiguous. Trimming removed 6 bases at V and 5 bases at J, with 8 bases between. The germline V gene encodes CDR1 SEHNR and CDR2 FQNEAQ (reference sequence). This CDR3 is built from 12 residues. Here the CDR3 reads CASRDGNNEQFF. DNA of the CDR3: TGTGCCAGCAGAGACGGTAACAATGAGCAGTTCTTC.

This clonotype was seen just once. CDR3 sequence reads: CASSLSSGVVNTEAFF. CDR3 DNA sequence: TGTGCCAGCAGCTTAAGTTCCGGGGTGGTGAACACTGAAGCTTTCTTT. J is TRBJ1-1 and V is TRBV7-2; no clear D gene. Germline CDR1 and CDR2: SGHTA and FQGNSA. The CDR3 spans 16 residues. Trimming shortened V by 2 bases and J by 0 bases, and 13 bases separated the two germline ends.

The chain joins TRBV15 to TRBJ1-5; D unclear. Germline V gives CDR1 LNHNV, CDR2 YYDKDF (reference sequence). This CDR3 spans 14 amino acids. V was shortened by 0 bases and J by 4 bases, with 7 bases between the two germline ends. Here the CDR3 DNA reads TGTGCCACCAGCAGAGAAAGGGAAAATCAGCCCCAGCATTTT. Its translation is CATSRERENQPQHF.

This clonotype has more than one count but fewer than ten. Written as DNA, the CDR3 is TGCGCCAGCAGCTTGCACCCTCCCGGGACTACTTCCTACAATGAGCAGTTCTTC. This translates into CASSLHPPGTTSYNEQFF. The chain uses TRBV5-1 and TRBJ2-1, with 7 bases lining up with TRBD2. Trimming cost V 1 base and J 1 base; bases outside gene matches: 11. This CDR3 contains 18 residues. Germline CDR1 is SGHRS and CDR2 is YFSETQ. Variable domain in full (rest from reference TRBV5-1 and TRBJ2-1): KAGVTQTPRYLIKTRGQQVTLSCSPISGHRSVSWYQQTPGQGLQFLFEYFSETQRNKGNFPGRFSGRQFSNSRSEMNVSTLELGDSALYLCASSLHPPGTTSYNEQFFGPGTRLTVL.

V and J are TRBV20-1 and TRBJ2-5; 10 nucleotides line up with TRBD2. Per the germline V gene, CDR1 is DFQATT and CDR2 is SNEGSKA (reference sequence). The CDR3 covers 16 residues. V gave up 2 bases and J gave up 2 bases; unmatched junction bases: 8. The CDR3 loop is CSARFLAGERQETQYF. CDR3 sequence (DNA): TGCAGTGCTAGATTTCTAGCGGGAGAGCGACAAGAGACCCAGTACTTC.

There are many counts of this clonotype. V usage is TRBV20-1 and J usage is TRBJ2-4, with D perhaps given as TRBD1 or TRBD2 (5 bases each). The V end was cut by 5 bases, the J end by 9 bases, with 11 bases between. The V gene's germline CDR1 is DFQATT and CDR2 SNEGSKA (reference sequence). The CDR3 length is 11 residues. This CDR3 is CSADRDGIQYF. Written as DNA, the CDR3 is TGCAGTGCTGACCGGGACGGCATTCAGTACTTC.